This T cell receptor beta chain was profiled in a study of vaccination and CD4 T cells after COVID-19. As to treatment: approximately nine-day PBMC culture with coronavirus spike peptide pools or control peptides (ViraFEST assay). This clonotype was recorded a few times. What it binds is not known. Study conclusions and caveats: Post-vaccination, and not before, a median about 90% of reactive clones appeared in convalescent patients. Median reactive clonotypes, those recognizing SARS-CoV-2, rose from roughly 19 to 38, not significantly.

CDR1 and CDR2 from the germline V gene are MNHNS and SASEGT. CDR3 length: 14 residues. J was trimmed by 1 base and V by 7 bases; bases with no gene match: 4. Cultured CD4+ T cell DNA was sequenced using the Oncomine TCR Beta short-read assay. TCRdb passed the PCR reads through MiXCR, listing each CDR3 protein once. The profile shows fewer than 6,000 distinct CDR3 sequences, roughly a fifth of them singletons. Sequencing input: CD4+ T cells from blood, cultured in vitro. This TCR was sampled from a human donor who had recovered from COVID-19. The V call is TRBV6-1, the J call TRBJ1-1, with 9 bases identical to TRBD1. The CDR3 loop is CASNLQGANTEAFF. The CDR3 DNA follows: TGTGCCAGCAACCTACAGGGGGCGAACACTGAAGCTTTCTTT.